This T cell receptor (beta chain) came from a study of shared clonotypes between healthy human individuals (dated by TCRdb to 2019 to 2021). Concerning the study at large: The cohort included three men and a couple of women between 18 and 49 years of age. The study deeply sequenced blood TCR repertoires of about 5 healthy adults to estimate repertoire size and the extent of clonotype sharing between individuals. Libraries were prepared and TCR repertoires were sequenced by different laboratories using diverse techniques, in order to increase sequencing depth and limit assay-specific biases. Each donor's leukapheresis produced roughly between roughly 0.9 and 9 billion PBMCs. Per donor, three plates each were used for CD4 naive and CD4 memory, two for CD8 naive, and one for CD8 memory. Paper-wide results and their limitations: When a handful of donors were compared, the shared fraction of clonotypes was about 5.5% for naive CD4, around 3.6% for naive CD8, roughly 2.3% for memory CD4, and less than 0.45% for memory CD8. Pairwise subsampling indicated that sequencing depth was expected to affect the degree of clonotype sharing among donors. Sampling was restricted to blood, and TCR repertoires in tissues likely differ from the TCR repertoires found in blood. The genetic and exposure-history diversity represented was limited by the small number of donors. Clonotypes shared by all four sorted-subset donors showed higher generation probabilities than non-shared clonotypes. Even with the large sequencing depth, rarefaction of the sorted-subset datasets indicated that sequencing was incomplete. Estimated clonotype richness was generally larger for naive than for memory subsets.

This clone is a singleton in its sample. Its antigen is still unknown. No clone much larger than this one lies a single base away; base qualities are absent. The donors were healthy, HIV-negative adults who had no recently reported acute infections or vaccinations. Only Caucasian adults living in Nashville, Tennessee, USA were represented among the donors. Magnetic negative selection was used to enrich CD4+ T cells, after which naive cells were positively selected on CD45RA and the negative fraction became the memory subset. After blood collection by leukapheresis, PBMCs were isolated using Ficoll-Histopaque density gradient centrifugation and then cryopreserved in the vapor phase of liquid nitrogen. Analytical flow cytometry was used to check the purity and quantity of every magnetically sorted T cell population. Each sorted fraction had its genomic DNA isolated and then quantified by UV absorbance on a Nanodrop 2000c.

TCR CDR3 regions were amplified from genomic DNA by multiplex PCR using the deep immunoSEQ assay. Extracted genomic DNA from each cell subset was distributed evenly across all wells of several immunoSEQ 96-well plates, and each plate was treated as a replicate. Each replicate PCR for sorted subsets received about 0.2 ug genomic DNA, equal to about 29,000 T cell genomes. The purified libraries were quantified using a Qubit 3.0 fluorometer, sized with a Bioanalyzer 2100, and then quantified again using the KAPA Library Quantification kit. Every immunoSEQ 96-well plate was sequenced on a dedicated single-read 150-cycle Illumina NextSeq 550 flow cell. Per the source publication's procedure: Because the immunoSEQ output held only junctional sequences and lacked quality scores, the filtering could not match the filtering applied to full-length reads. To assign V/J genes and CDR3, sequences were annotated against IMGT germline references using PyIR, a Python wrapper for IgBLAST v1.9. Reads were removed for weak V/J assignments (E-value above 1e-6), missing CDR3, stop codons, out-of-frame junctions, or ambiguous translated residues. V3J clonotypes were defined as sequences sharing an identical inferred V gene, J gene, and CDR3 amino acid sequence. Percentage overlap between repertoires was calculated by dividing the number of shared unique clonotypes by the size of the smaller repertoire. RTK rarefaction, the Chao1 estimator, and Recon v2.1 estimates of unobserved clonotypes were used to assess repertoire richness. OLGA was used to compute generation probabilities for all TCRbeta clonotypes that the gDNA method yielded from a few donors. TCRdb carries this immuneACCESS record with in-frame sequences only. Its versions omit some clonotypes, under half of them owing to an unresolved V gene in the studies checked, with the rest unexplained. V, J and clone size derive from that table, while D and trimming were established from the DNA sequence. The sample table records 730,000 or so clones; roughly 78% of these occur just once. The ten most abundant clones make up approximately 1.8% of the sample.

V loses 4 bases at its end and J loses 1 base; junction bases beyond the gene matches: 6. The CDR3 covers 16 residues, taking in both the cysteine and the phenylalanine. Here the CDR3 DNA is all that survives: 48 bases in frame from base 1. Via the germline V gene, CDR1 is SGHRS and CDR2 YFSETQ. Sample: memory CD4+ T cells sorted from blood. Taken with the paper, the label for cell subset or site translates to: CD45RA-negative fraction. This chain is built from TRBV5-1 and TRBJ1-4, with 8 junctional bases fitting TRBD1. The TCR sequence derives from a woman aged 25 to 39 in good health. CDR3 region: CASSRGGTGTNEKLFF. In nucleotides, the sequence is TGCGCCAGCAGCCGGGGCGGGACAGGAACTAATGAAAAACTGTTTTTT.